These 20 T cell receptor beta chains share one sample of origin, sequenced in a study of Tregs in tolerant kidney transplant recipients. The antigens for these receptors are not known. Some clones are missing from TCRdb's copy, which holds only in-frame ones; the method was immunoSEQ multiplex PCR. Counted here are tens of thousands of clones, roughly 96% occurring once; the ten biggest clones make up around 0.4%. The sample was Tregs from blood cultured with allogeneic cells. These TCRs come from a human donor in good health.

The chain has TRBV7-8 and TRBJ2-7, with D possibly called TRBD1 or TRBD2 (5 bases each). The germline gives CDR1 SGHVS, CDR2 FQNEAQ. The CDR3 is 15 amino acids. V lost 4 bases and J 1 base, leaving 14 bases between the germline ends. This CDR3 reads CASSYPGRVSYEQYF. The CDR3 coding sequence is TGTGCCAGCAGCTATCCGGGACGGGTATCCTACGAGCAGTACTTC. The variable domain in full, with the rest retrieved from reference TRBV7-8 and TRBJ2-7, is GAGVSQSPRYKVAKRGQDVALRCDPISGHVSLFWYQQALGQGPEFLTYFQNEAQLDKSGLPSDRFFAERPEGSVSTLKIQRTQQEDSAVYLCASSYPGRVSYEQYFGPGTRLTVT.

The CDR3 reads CASSLAGVGETQYF. The CDR3 DNA reads TGTGCCAGCAGCTTAGCGGGAGTCGGAGAGACCCAGTACTTC. This chain uses TRBV11-3 with TRBJ2-5, with D perhaps matching TRBD2 (6 bases). The CDR3 loop spans 14 amino acids. V lost 1 base to trimming and J lost 4 bases, with 10 bases between them. Germline V gives CDR1 SGHNT, CDR2 YENEEA. Looking up the rest from reference TRBV11-3 and TRBJ2-5 gives the full variable domain: EAGVVQSPRYKIIEKKQPVAFWCNPISGHNTLYWYLQNLGQGPELLIRYENEEAVDDSQLPKDRFSAERLKGVDSTLKIQPAELGDSAVYLCASSLAGVGETQYFGPGTRLLVL.

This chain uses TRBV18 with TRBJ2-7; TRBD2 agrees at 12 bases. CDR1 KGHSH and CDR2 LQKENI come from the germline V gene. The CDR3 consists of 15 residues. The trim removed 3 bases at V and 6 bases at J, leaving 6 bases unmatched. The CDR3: CASSPSLAGGGEQYF. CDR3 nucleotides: TGTGCCAGCTCACCCTCACTAGCGGGAGGTGGCGAGCAGTACTTC.

CDR3 coding DNA: TGTGCCAGCAGCCGGGGTACTAATGAAAAACTGTTTTTT. It translates to CASSRGTNEKLFF. The chain links TRBV2 to TRBJ1-4; the D is unclear. Germline CDR1 SNHLY, CDR2 FYNNEI. The CDR3 extends over 13 amino acids. Trimming pared 6 bases from V and 2 bases from J, leaving 7 bases between.

CDR3 DNA: TGTGCCAGCAGACCCCGAAACACTGAAGCTTTCTTT. It translates to CASRPRNTEAFF. The rearrangement uses TRBV6-6 and TRBJ1-1; no firm D call. CDR1 and CDR2 (germline): MNHNY, SVGAGI (reference sequence). Trimming left V 6 bases short and J 2 bases short, with 7 bases between. This CDR3 has 12 amino acids.

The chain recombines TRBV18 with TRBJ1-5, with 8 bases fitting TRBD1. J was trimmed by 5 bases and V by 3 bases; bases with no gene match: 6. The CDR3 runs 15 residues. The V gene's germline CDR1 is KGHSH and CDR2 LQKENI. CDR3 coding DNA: TGTGCCAGCTCACCCTCGACAGGGGCAGATCAGCCCCAGCATTTT. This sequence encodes CASSPSTGADQPQHF.

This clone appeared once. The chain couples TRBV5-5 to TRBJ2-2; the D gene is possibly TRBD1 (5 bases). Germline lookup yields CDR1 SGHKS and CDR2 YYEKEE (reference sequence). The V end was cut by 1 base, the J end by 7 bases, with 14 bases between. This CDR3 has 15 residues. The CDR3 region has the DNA TGTGCCAGCAGCTTGTTAAGGGGTGGAAGCGGGGAGCTGTTTTTT. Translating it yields CASSLLRGGSGELFF.

CDR3 sequence reads: CASSVGRGALTEAFF. CDR3 nucleotide sequence: TGTGCCAGCAGCGTAGGCCGGGGGGCGCTCACTGAAGCTTTCTTT. The V call is TRBV9, the J call TRBJ1-1, with TRBD1 as a possible D gene (6 bases). The CDR3 consists of 15 residues. The germline CDR1 and CDR2 sequences are SGDLS and YYNGEE. V was clipped by 0 bases and J by 4 bases, with 13 bases between them.

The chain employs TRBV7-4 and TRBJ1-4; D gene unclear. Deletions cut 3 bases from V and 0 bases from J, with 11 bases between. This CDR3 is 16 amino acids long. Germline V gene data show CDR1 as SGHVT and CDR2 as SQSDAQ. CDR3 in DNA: TGTGCCAGCAGCTTGTGGGTTGGGGCAACTAATGAAAAACTGTTTTTT. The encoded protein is CASSLWVGATNEKLFF.

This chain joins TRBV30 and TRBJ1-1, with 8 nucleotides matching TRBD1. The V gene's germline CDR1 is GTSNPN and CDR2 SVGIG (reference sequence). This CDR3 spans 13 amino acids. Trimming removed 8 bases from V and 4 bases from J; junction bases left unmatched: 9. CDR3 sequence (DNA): TGTGCCGGGGCCCTCACAGGGGGCACTGAAGCTTTCTTT. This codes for CAGALTGGTEAFF.

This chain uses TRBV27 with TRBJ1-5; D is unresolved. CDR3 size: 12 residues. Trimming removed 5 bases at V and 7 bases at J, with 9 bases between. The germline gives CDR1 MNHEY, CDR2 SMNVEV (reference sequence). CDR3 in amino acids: CASSNLLQPQHF. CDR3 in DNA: TGTGCCAGCAGTAACTTATTACAGCCCCAGCATTTT.

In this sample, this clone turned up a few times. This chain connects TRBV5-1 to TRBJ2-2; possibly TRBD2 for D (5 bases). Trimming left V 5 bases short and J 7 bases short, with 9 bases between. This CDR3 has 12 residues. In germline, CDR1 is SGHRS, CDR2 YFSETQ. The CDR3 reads CASSSRDGELFF. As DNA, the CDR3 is TGCGCCAGCAGTAGCCGGGACGGGGAGCTGTTTTTT.

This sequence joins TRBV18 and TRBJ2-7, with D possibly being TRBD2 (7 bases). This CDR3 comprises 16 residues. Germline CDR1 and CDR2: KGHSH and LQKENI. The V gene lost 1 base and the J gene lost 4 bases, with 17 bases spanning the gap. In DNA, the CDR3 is TGTGCCAGCTCACCACGGGTCTCGGGGGGCCAATACGAGCAGTACTTC. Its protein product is CASSPRVSGGQYEQYF.

CDR3 nucleotide sequence: TGTGCCAGCAGCGGACAGGCTGCGAACACTGAAGCTTTCTTT. Its translation: CASSGQAANTEAFF. The rearrangement uses TRBV7-2 and TRBJ1-1, with 7 nucleotides matching TRBD1. Trimming cost V 5 bases and J 1 base; bases outside gene matches: 4. This CDR3 spans 14 amino acids. CDR1 is SGHTA and CDR2 is FQGNSA in the germline V gene.

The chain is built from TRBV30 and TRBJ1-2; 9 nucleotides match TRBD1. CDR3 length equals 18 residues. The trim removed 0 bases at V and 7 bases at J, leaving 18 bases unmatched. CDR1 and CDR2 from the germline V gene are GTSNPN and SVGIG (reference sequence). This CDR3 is CAWSVFGFTAGQGGGYTF. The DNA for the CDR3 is TGTGCCTGGAGTGTATTTGGTTTTACGGCGGGACAGGGAGGTGGCTACACCTTC. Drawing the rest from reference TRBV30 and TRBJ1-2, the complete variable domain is SQTIHQWPATLVQPVGSPLSLECTVEGTSNPNLYWYRQAAGRGLQLLFYSVGIGQISSEVPQNLSASRPQDRQFILSSKKLLLSDSGFYLCAWSVFGFTAGQGGGYTFGSGTRLTVV.

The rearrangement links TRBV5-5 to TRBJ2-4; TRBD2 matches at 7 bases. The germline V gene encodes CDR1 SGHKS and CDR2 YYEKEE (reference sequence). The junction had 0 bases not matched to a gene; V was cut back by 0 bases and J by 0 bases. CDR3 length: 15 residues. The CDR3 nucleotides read TGTGCCAGCAGCTTGGTAGCGGGAGCCAAAAACATTCAGTACTTC. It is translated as CASSLVAGAKNIQYF.

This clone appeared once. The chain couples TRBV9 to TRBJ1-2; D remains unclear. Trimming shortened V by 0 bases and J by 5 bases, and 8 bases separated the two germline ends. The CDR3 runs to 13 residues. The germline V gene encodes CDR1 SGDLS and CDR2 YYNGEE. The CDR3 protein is CASSVDFFYGYTF. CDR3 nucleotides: TGTGCCAGCAGCGTAGACTTCTTTTATGGCTACACCTTC.

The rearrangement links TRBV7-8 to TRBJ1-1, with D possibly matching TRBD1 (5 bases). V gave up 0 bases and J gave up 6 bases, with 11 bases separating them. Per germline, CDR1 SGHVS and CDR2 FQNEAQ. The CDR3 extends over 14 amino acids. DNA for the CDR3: TGTGCCAGCAGCTTAGCGCAGGCAGGGCCTGAAGCTTTCTTT. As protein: CASSLAQAGPEAFF.

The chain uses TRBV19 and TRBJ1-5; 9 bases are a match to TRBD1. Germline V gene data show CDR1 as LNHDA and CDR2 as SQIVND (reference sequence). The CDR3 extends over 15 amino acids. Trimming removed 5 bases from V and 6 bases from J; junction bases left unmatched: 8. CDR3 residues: CASSSTGTGTQPQHF. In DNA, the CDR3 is TGTGCCAGTAGTTCAACCGGGACAGGGACTCAGCCCCAGCATTTT.

For the CDR3, the DNA is TGTGCCAGTAGTATAGTTACAGGTCGGAGGGAGACCCAGTACTTC. It yields the protein CASSIVTGRRETQYF. The chain is built from TRBV19 and TRBJ2-5, with D perhaps given as TRBD1 or TRBD2 (5 bases each). The germline V and J ends were trimmed by 1 base and 5 bases, with 14 bases remaining between them. CDR1 LNHDA and CDR2 SQIVND come from the germline V gene (reference sequence). The CDR3 sequence is 15 residues long.